The next 28 T cell receptor beta chains were all read from a single sample in a study of cytomegalovirus exposure and HLA in healthy donors. The PCR used 60 Vbeta and 13 Jbeta primers. Libraries were prepared by immunoSEQ multiplex PCR; TCRdb keeps only in-frame clonotypes and omits some of them. The sample includes about 140,000 clones, approximately 80% of them seen just once. The sequenced sample consisted of PBMCs. The source is a man aged 35 to 55 in good health and CMV-seronegative.

The chain combines TRBV5-4 with TRBJ1-2; weak D call: TRBD1 (5 bases). Trimming took 0 bases from V and 5 from J, leaving 14 bases between them. This CDR3 has 15 residues. CDR1 is SGHNT and CDR2 is YYREEE in the germline V gene (reference sequence). CDR3 amino acids: CASSLVGLGVYGYTF. CDR3 sequence (DNA): TGTGCCAGCAGCTTGGTCGGACTAGGGGTATATGGCTACACCTTC.

This chain joins TRBV19 and TRBJ2-4; 11 bases map to TRBD2. The trim removed 1 base at V and 3 bases at J, leaving 11 bases unmatched. The germline V gene encodes CDR1 LNHDA and CDR2 SQIVND (reference sequence). The CDR3 has 19 amino acids. The CDR3 bases are TGTGCCAGTAGTATAGGGCTAGCGGGGGGAGGGGTGGGCAAAAACATTCAGTACTTC. Its translation: CASSIGLAGGGVGKNIQYF.

This clone was detected only once. V gene TRBV7-2 combines with J gene TRBJ2-1, with 9 bases that match TRBD1. Germline V gene lookup returns CDR1 SGHTA and CDR2 FQGNSA. The CDR3 runs 15 residues. With 5 bases clipped from V and 2 bases from J, the junction kept 4 bases outside the gene matches. The CDR3 DNA is TGTGCCAGCAGCGTGGACAGGGGACCCTACAATGAGCAGTTCTTC. Protein sequence: CASSVDRGPYNEQFF.

The chain employs TRBV4-1 and TRBJ1-2, with TRBD1 identical over 8 bases. The V segment lost 4 bases and the J segment 2 bases; nucleotides outside the gene matches: 6. Germline V gene data show CDR1 as MGHRA and CDR2 as YSYEKL. This CDR3 spans 15 amino acids. The CDR3 DNA is TGCGCCAGCAGCCTCGACAGGGGAGGGAACTATGGCTACACCTTC. This translates into CASSLDRGGNYGYTF.

J is TRBJ2-1 and V is TRBV13; 12 nucleotides match TRBD2. Germline V gives CDR1 PRHDT, CDR2 FYEKMQ (reference sequence). The trim removed 5 bases at V and 2 bases at J, leaving 4 bases unmatched. The CDR3 totals 16 residues. The CDR3 DNA reads as TGTGCCAGCAGCCTAGCGGGGGGGCAAGCCTACAATGAGCAGTTCTTC. Translating gives CASSLAGGQAYNEQFF.

The V gene is TRBV27, the J gene TRBJ1-1, with a tentative D call TRBD1 (5 bases). The CDR3 consists of 13 residues. Looked up from germline, CDR1 is MNHEY and CDR2 is SMNVEV (reference sequence). V dropped 6 bases and J dropped 3 bases, with 11 bases sitting between them. CDR3 region: CASSWTLYTEAFF. The DNA of the CDR3 is TGTGCCAGCAGCTGGACACTTTACACTGAAGCTTTCTTT.

This chain links TRBV19 with TRBJ2-3; 8 bases match TRBD2. Trimming cost V 5 bases and J 4 bases; bases outside gene matches: 5. Germline V gene sequence: CDR1 LNHDA, CDR2 SQIVND (reference sequence). CDR3 size: 14 residues. Written as DNA, the CDR3 is TGTGCCAGTAGTCGGGGGGGCCCGGCAGATACGCAGTATTTT. Its protein product is CASSRGGPADTQYF.

The chain employs TRBV15 and TRBJ1-4, with TRBD1 as a possible D gene (6 bases). From germline, CDR1 is LNHNV and CDR2 YYDKDF (reference sequence). The CDR3 covers 17 residues. The V gene lost 3 bases and the J gene lost 0 bases, with 14 bases spanning the gap. This CDR3 is CATSRSMAGATNEKLFF. The CDR3 region has the DNA TGTGCCACCAGCAGGAGTATGGCAGGGGCAACTAATGAAAAACTGTTTTTT.

The chain joins TRBV6-5 to TRBJ1-2, with a weak D call TRBD1 (5 bases). V was trimmed by 6 bases and J by 2 bases, leaving 16 bases between them. Germline values: CDR1 MNHEY, CDR2 SVGAGI. CDR3 length: 15 amino acids. The CDR3 coding sequence is TGTGCCAGCAGGCTGGGACTCCTAGCGAACTATGGCTACACCTTC. Amino acid sequence: CASRLGLLANYGYTF.

The chain is built from TRBV28 and TRBJ2-3; D is unclear. CDR1 MDHEN and CDR2 SYDVKM come from the germline V gene. The CDR3 runs to 10 residues. V was trimmed by 8 bases and J by 8 bases, leaving 8 bases between them. The CDR3 protein is CASGSGTQYF. The CDR3 DNA sequence: TGTGCCAGCGGCAGTGGTACGCAGTATTTT.

This clone has more than one count but fewer than ten. The chain has TRBV2 and TRBJ2-3; 7 positions agree with TRBD1. The CDR3 is 15 amino acids. V dropped 8 bases and J dropped 3; count of bases not matched to a gene: 11. Germline V gene data show CDR1 as SNHLY and CDR2 as FYNNEI. The DNA for the CDR3 is TGTGCCAGCCCGATACAGGGGTATGGGACAGATACGCAGTATTTT. Translated, it gives CASPIQGYGTDTQYF.

The rearrangement links TRBV7-9 to TRBJ2-7, with D perhaps TRBD2 (6 bases). There are 13 residues in the CDR3. Trimming took off 6 bases at V and 2 bases at J, with 11 bases between the two ends. Germline V CDR1 and CDR2: SEHNR, FQNEAQ (reference sequence). CDR3 bases: TGTGCCAGCAGTTCCGGGAGTACCTACGAGCAGTACTTC. Encoded protein: CASSSGSTYEQYF.

DNA for the CDR3: TGTGCCACCAGCAGACGCGGGAACACTGAAGCTTTCTTT. Translated: CATSRRGNTEAFF. V gene TRBV15 combines with J gene TRBJ1-1, with D unresolved. The CDR3 contains 13 residues. V was pared by 2 bases and J by 1 base, with 5 bases between. Germline V gene lookup returns CDR1 LNHNV and CDR2 YYDKDF (reference sequence).

The chain uses TRBV6-5 and TRBJ1-1; possibly TRBD1 for D (5 bases). The CDR3 is 15 amino acids. CDR1 MNHEY and CDR2 SVGAGI come from the germline V gene. The V end lost 6 bases, the J end lost 2 bases, and 16 bases lay between the germline ends. The CDR3 spells CASSPSQTVNTEAFF. The DNA for the CDR3 is TGTGCCAGCAGCCCCTCTCAGACAGTTAACACTGAAGCTTTCTTT.

This sequence joins TRBV5-6 and TRBJ2-2; the D is unclear. Trimming removed 0 bases at V and 4 bases at J, with 13 bases between. From germline, CDR1 is SGHDT and CDR2 YYEEEE. The CDR3 has 16 amino acids. The CDR3 loop reads CASSLVGSRRTGELFF. Written as DNA, the CDR3 is TGTGCCAGCAGCTTGGTGGGCTCTCGGCGCACCGGGGAGCTGTTTTTT.

V is TRBV9 and J is TRBJ2-1; TRBD2 might be the D (6 bases). Trimming removed 4 bases at V and 3 bases at J, with 14 bases between. CDR1 is SGDLS, CDR2 YYNGEE, per germline. The CDR3 sequence is 15 residues long. In DNA, the CDR3 is TGTGCCAGCAGCAACCGGGACTCAATCTACAATGAGCAGTTCTTC. Protein: CASSNRDSIYNEQFF. The complete variable domain, with remaining parts taken from reference TRBV9 and TRBJ2-1, reads DSGVTQTPKHLITATGQRVTLRCSPRSGDLSVYWYQQSLDQGLQFLIQYYNGEERAKGNILERFSAQQFPDLHSELNLSSLELGDSALYFCASSNRDSIYNEQFFGPGTRLTVL.

The chain employs TRBV2 and TRBJ2-5, with D possibly TRBD2 on 5 matching bases. Judging by the DNA end, TRBJ2-7 fits better; the J call may be wrong. This CDR3 contains 13 residues. CDR1 is SNHLY and CDR2 is FYNNEI in the germline V gene. The CDR3 loop is CASSEGGWYEQYF. In DNA, the CDR3 is TGTGCCAGCAGTGAAGGCGGGTGGTACGAGCAGTACTTC.

The CDR3 loop reads CASSFRYVQPQHF. DNA for the CDR3: TGTGCCAGCAGTTTCAGATATGTACAGCCCCAGCATTTT. The rearrangement joins TRBV28 to TRBJ1-5; D remains unclear. The germline gives CDR1 MDHEN, CDR2 SYDVKM. CDR3 length: 13 amino acids. V shed 3 bases and J shed 7 bases, with 10 bases lying between them.

This clone was detected only once. The chain employs TRBV6-5 and TRBJ1-1; possibly TRBD1 for D (6 bases). Germline loops: CDR1 MNHEY, CDR2 SVGAGI. The CDR3 totals 13 residues. Trimming shortened V by 6 bases and J by 1 base, and 9 bases separated the two germline ends. The CDR3 DNA reads TGTGCCAGCAGCTTGGACAGGAACACTGAAGCTTTCTTT. Amino acid sequence: CASSLDRNTEAFF.

V usage is TRBV7-9 and J usage is TRBJ1-2; no clear D gene. The V end was cut by 6 bases, the J end by 3 bases, with 5 bases between. This CDR3 is 11 amino acids long. Germline assignment: CDR1 SEHNR and CDR2 FQNEAQ (reference sequence). The CDR3 DNA reads TGTGCCAGCAGTCTCGACTATGGCTACACCTTC. Translation gives CASSLDYGYTF.

There are a few counts of this clone. This chain joins TRBV4-3 and TRBJ1-5, with TRBD1 matching over 8 bases. The CDR3 spans 15 residues. Germline trimming cut 4 bases from V and 1 base from J; bases unmatched to any gene: 3. CDR1 and CDR2 from the germline V gene are LGHNA and YSLEER. CDR3 coding DNA: TGCGCCAGCAGCCCCGACAGGGGAAGCAATCAGCCCCAGCATTTT. It yields the protein CASSPDRGSNQPQHF.

The V call is TRBV15, the J call TRBJ2-5, with TRBD1 matching 7 bases. Per the germline V gene, CDR1 is LNHNV and CDR2 is YYDKDF (reference sequence). The CDR3 sequence is 13 residues long. V lost 3 bases, J lost 2 bases, and 0 bases stayed unmatched. CDR3 nucleotides: TGTGCCACCAGCAGGGGACAGCAAGAGACCCAGTACTTC. Amino acid sequence: CATSRGQQETQYF.

The chain couples TRBV7-8 to TRBJ2-1, with 9 bases lining up with TRBD1. The CDR3 loop spans 14 amino acids. CDR1 SGHVS and CDR2 FQNEAQ come from the germline V gene. After removal of 5 bases from V and 7 bases from J, the junction contained 6 bases not matched to a gene. The CDR3 here is CASSEGQGWNEQFF. As DNA, the CDR3 is TGTGCCAGCAGCGAGGGACAGGGATGGAATGAGCAGTTCTTC.

The chain couples TRBV7-3 to TRBJ1-6; D perhaps matches TRBD1 (6 bases). Germline-derived CDR1 and CDR2 are SGHTA and FQGTGA. V shed 2 bases and J shed 7 bases, with 12 bases lying between them. The CDR3 length is 15 residues. CDR3 DNA: TGTGCCAGCAGCTTAGGCCGGGACACCAATTCACCCCTCCACTTT. Translating it yields CASSLGRDTNSPLHF. Looking up the rest from reference TRBV7-3 and TRBJ1-6 gives the full variable domain: GAGVSQTPSNKVTEKGKYVELRCDPISGHTALYWYRQSLGQGPEFLIYFQGTGAADDSGLPNDRFFAVRPEGSVSTLKIQRTERGDSAVYLCASSLGRDTNSPLHFGNGTRLTVT.

J is TRBJ2-7 and V is TRBV18; the match to TRBD1 covers 7 bases. CDR3 length equals 14 residues. The junction had 3 bases not matched to a gene; V was cut back by 3 bases and J by 1 base. CDR1 KGHSH and CDR2 LQKENI come from the germline V gene. The DNA for the CDR3 is TGTGCCAGCTCACCTCAGGGACAGTCCTACGAGCAGTACTTC. Protein: CASSPQGQSYEQYF.

This chain uses TRBV2 with TRBJ1-5, with no clear D. The CDR3 extends over 14 amino acids. Between the trimmed V and J ends, which lost 5 bases and 3 bases, there was a span of 11 bases. Germline assignment: CDR1 SNHLY and CDR2 FYNNEI. The CDR3 is CASSLSFANQPQHF. In DNA, the CDR3 is TGTGCCAGCAGTCTAAGTTTCGCCAATCAGCCCCAGCATTTT.

This chain links TRBV12-5 with TRBJ2-7; a possible D gene is TRBD1 (6 bases). CDR1 and CDR2 (germline): LGHNT, FRNRAP. The V and J ends lost 3 bases and 2 bases respectively, with 11 bases between them. The CDR3 has 14 amino acids. This chain's CDR3 is CASGFRQATYEQYF. The DNA for the CDR3 is TGTGCTAGTGGTTTCCGACAGGCCACCTACGAGCAGTACTTC.

The V call is TRBV19, the J call TRBJ2-2; TRBD1 agrees at 7 bases. The CDR3 has 16 residues. J lost 0 bases, V lost 3 bases, and 4 bases had no gene match. Germline V lookup: CDR1 LNHDA, CDR2 SQIVND (reference sequence). The DNA of the CDR3 is TGTGCCAGTAGTATTTCAGGGGGATCGAACACCGGGGAGCTGTTTTTT. This encodes CASSISGGSNTGELFF.